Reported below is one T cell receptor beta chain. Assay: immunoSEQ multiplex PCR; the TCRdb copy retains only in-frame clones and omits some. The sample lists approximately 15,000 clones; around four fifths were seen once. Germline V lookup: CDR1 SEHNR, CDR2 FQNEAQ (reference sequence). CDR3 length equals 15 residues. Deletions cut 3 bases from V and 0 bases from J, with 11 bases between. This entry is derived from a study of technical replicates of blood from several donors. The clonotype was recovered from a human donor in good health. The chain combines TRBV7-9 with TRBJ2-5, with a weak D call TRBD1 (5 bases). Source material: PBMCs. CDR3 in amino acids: CASSLGRKYQETQYF. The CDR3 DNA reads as TGTGCCAGCAGCTTGGGGCGGAAGTACCAAGAGACCCAGTACTTC.